This T cell receptor beta chain is from a study of blood T cell repertoires in COVID-19. Study-level information: COVID-19 samples, acute and convalescent, were from the United States, Italy and Spain.

This clone was counted between two and nine times. This CDR3 region has 14 residues. Germline-derived CDR1 and CDR2 are SNHLY and FYNNEI. V dropped 7 bases and J dropped 0 bases, with 9 bases sitting between them. Study processing details: The assay estimated nucleated cells by amplifying reference gene primers. TCRdb's table, derived via immunoSEQ multiplex PCR, lists solely in-frame clones and lacks some. The V and J calls and clone size come from that table; D and trimming were worked out from the DNA. The sample holds around 260,000 clones; approximately 91% are singletons and the top ten take about 0.7%.

The sequenced sample was peripheral blood. V is TRBV2 and J is TRBJ1-4; the D is unclear. The sequence was obtained from a human donor in a cohort sampled during active COVID-19. The CDR3 DNA reads TGTGCCAGCAAATCGTATTCAACTAATGAAAAACTGTTTTTT. Translated: CASKSYSTNEKLFF.